This T cell receptor beta chain stems from a study of T cell responses to AZD1222 COVID-19 vaccine. General study results and limits: Reports say nearly half of spike-specific TCRs go after unmutated variant regions. Clonal diversity was possibly underestimated; the donors were predominantly white British and more often female.

Concerning this clone: What it recognizes is unknown.

V shed 6 bases, J shed 5 bases, and the junction held 4 bases outside the gene matches. The CDR3 sequence is 13 residues long. CDR1 and CDR2 from the germline V gene are SGHTA and FQGTGA. Sequenced by immunoSEQ multiplex PCR; TCRdb stores in-frame clones only, minus some. The table includes roughly 140,000 clones, roughly 92% detected once. This chain links TRBV7-3 with TRBJ1-1; TRBD1 matches 9 bases. The input for sequencing was peripheral blood, taken on day 0 of AZD1222 vaccination. This receptor was taken from an adult in good health. CDR3 sequence (DNA): TGTGCCAGCAGACGGGACAGGGATACTGAAGCTTTCTTT. This encodes CASRRDRDTEAFF. Drawing the rest from reference TRBV7-3 and TRBJ1-1, the complete variable domain is GAGVSQTPSNKVTEKGKYVELRCDPISGHTALYWYRQSLGQGPEFLIYFQGTGAADDSGLPNDRFFAVRPEGSVSTLKIQRTERGDSAVYLCASRRDRDTEAFFGQGTRLTVV.